A single sample gave rise to the 17 T cell receptor beta chains below, sequenced in a study of T cells expressing NK-cell markers. TCRdb reprocessed the 5' RACE reads, with one entry per CDR3 protein and no DNA. Its listing shows 350,000 to 400,000 distinct CDR3 sequences. Material: blood T cells: a sorted CD56 or NKG2C T cell subset, CD4+ or CD8+ T cells, or bulk PBMC T cells (not recorded which). The source is a woman in her fifties or sixties in good health.

The J gene is TRBJ1-1, the V gene TRBV11-2. Germline-derived CDR1 and CDR2 are SGHAT and FQNNGV. The CDR3 loop spans 12 amino acids. This CDR3 is CASSLNVLTAFF.

V is TRBV29-1 and J is TRBJ1-2; the D call of TRBD1 rests on TCRdb alone, since no DNA is present to check it. This CDR3 has 13 residues. In germline, CDR1 is SQVTM, CDR2 ANQGSEA. The CDR3 sequence is CSVRQGAGYGYTF.

This chain uses TRBV3-1 with TRBJ2-1. CDR3 length: 14 amino acids. Germline-derived CDR1 and CDR2 are LGHDT and YNNKEL (reference sequence). The CDR3 is CASSQDGLIIQQFF.

This chain uses TRBV2 with TRBJ2-1. The CDR3 has 15 residues. CDR1 and CDR2 (germline): SNHLY, FYNNEI. CDR3 amino acids: CASRENIFRSNEQFF.

The V gene is TRBV30, the J gene TRBJ1-4. Germline V gene data show CDR1 as GTSNPN and CDR2 as SVGIG (reference sequence). The CDR3 spans 15 residues. Here the CDR3 reads CAWSVIRGSNEKLFF. The full variable domain, its missing parts supplied by reference TRBV30 and TRBJ1-4, is SQTIHQWPATLVQPVGSPLSLECTVEGTSNPNLYWYRQAAGRGLQLLFYSVGIGQISSEVPQNLSASRPQDRQFILSSKKLLLSDSGFYLCAWSVIRGSNEKLFFGSGTQLSVL.

The chain links TRBV20-1 to TRBJ1-2; TCRdb reports TRBD1, a call that lacks DNA to check it against. CDR1 and CDR2 from the germline V gene are DFQATT and SNEGSKA (reference sequence). This CDR3 region has 14 residues. The CDR3 reads CSLPGDSPNYGYTF.

The chain joins TRBV7-9 to TRBJ2-1; no DNA is available, so the TRBD2 call from TCRdb remains unchecked. This CDR3 has 16 residues. Germline V gene lookup returns CDR1 SEHNR and CDR2 FQNEAQ (reference sequence). CDR3 region: CASSPLASRTYNEQFF.

This chain connects TRBV4-1 to TRBJ1-1; TCRdb returns TRBD1, unconfirmable since there is no DNA. This CDR3 spans 14 amino acids. Germline loops: CDR1 MGHRA, CDR2 YSYEKL. This chain's CDR3 is CASSQRDRDTEAFF.

The chain links TRBV18 to TRBJ2-1; TCRdb lists TRBD2, though no DNA is available to test this call. Germline values: CDR1 KGHSH, CDR2 LQKENI. This CDR3 spans 15 amino acids. CDR3 sequence reads: CASSPTGTSSHEQFF.

The V call is TRBV7-6, the J call TRBJ1-4; TCRdb selects TRBD1, and the lack of DNA leaves this call unchecked. Per the germline V gene, CDR1 is SGHVS and CDR2 is FNYEAQ. The CDR3 consists of 17 residues. Here the CDR3 reads CASSLEAGGLTNEKLFF.

The chain has TRBV20-1 and TRBJ1-4. The CDR3 has 14 amino acids. From germline, CDR1 is DFQATT and CDR2 SNEGSKA (reference sequence). The chain's CDR3 is CSARESGYNEKLFF.

The chain employs TRBV7-2 and TRBJ2-2; TCRdb designates TRBD1, a call that cannot be tested without DNA. Germline V CDR1 and CDR2: SGHTA, FQGNSA. The CDR3 covers 16 residues. CDR3 loop: CASSVTGTGDTGELFF.

This CDR3 is CASSFSPTPLGSYNEQFF. The gene calls are TRBV12-3 or TRBV12-4 and TRBJ2-1. The CDR3 is 18 amino acids.

The chain is built from TRBV19 and TRBJ2-5. Germline CDR1 and CDR2: LNHDA and SQIVND (reference sequence). This CDR3 is built from 14 residues. CDR3: CASRIGQNQETQYF. Filled out from reference TRBV19 and TRBJ2-5, the complete variable domain reads DGGITQSPKYLFRKEGQNVTLSCEQNLNHDAMYWYRQDPGQGLRLIYYSQIVNDFQKGDIAEGYSVSREKKESFPLTVTSAQKNPTAFYLCASRIGQNQETQYFGPGTRLLVL.

J is TRBJ2-7 and V is TRBV24-1. Germline CDR1 reads KGHDR; CDR2 reads SFDVKD. The CDR3 spans 12 residues. This chain's CDR3 is CATRNYLGEQYF.

The J gene is TRBJ2-3, the V gene TRBV29-1; TCRdb picks TRBD2, but there is no DNA to check that call. Germline V gene sequence: CDR1 SQVTM, CDR2 ANQGSEA. The CDR3 is 13 residues long. The CDR3: CSVRDYPFNTQYF.

The genes are TRBV12-3 or TRBV12-4 and TRBJ1-2; absent DNA, TCRdb's TRBD1 call cannot be checked. The CDR3 has 14 residues. The CDR3 is CASSSGTIYYGYTF.